This T cell receptor (beta chain) derives from a study of cytomegalovirus exposure and HLA in healthy donors. Across the study: Drawn from HLA-typed donors, tens of millions of unique TCRs were held in an early data release. Genotyping showed roughly 76% of over 350 donors falling in the Caucasian-associated ancestry cluster.

With 60 Vbeta and 13 Jbeta primers, the PCR was carried out. The table came from immunoSEQ multiplex PCR; TCRdb's copy has only in-frame clones and leaves some out. The sample consists of more than 85,000 clones, about three quarters of them appearing once. Germline assignment: CDR1 KGHSH and CDR2 LQKENI. This CDR3 is built from 15 residues. With 6 bases clipped from V and 1 base from J, the junction kept 8 bases outside the gene matches. Points from the study as a whole: The analysis excluded some indistinguishable V segments, including TRBV6-2 and TRBV6-3.

With respect to this clone: What it recognizes is unknown.

Specimen: PBMCs. V is TRBV18 and J is TRBJ2-7, with 8 bases matching TRBD2. This TCR was recovered from a boy aged 5-17 years in good health and CMV-seronegative. The CDR3 loop reads CASSYLAGPSYEQYF. DNA for the CDR3: TGTGCCAGCTCCTACCTAGCGGGCCCTTCCTACGAGCAGTACTTC.